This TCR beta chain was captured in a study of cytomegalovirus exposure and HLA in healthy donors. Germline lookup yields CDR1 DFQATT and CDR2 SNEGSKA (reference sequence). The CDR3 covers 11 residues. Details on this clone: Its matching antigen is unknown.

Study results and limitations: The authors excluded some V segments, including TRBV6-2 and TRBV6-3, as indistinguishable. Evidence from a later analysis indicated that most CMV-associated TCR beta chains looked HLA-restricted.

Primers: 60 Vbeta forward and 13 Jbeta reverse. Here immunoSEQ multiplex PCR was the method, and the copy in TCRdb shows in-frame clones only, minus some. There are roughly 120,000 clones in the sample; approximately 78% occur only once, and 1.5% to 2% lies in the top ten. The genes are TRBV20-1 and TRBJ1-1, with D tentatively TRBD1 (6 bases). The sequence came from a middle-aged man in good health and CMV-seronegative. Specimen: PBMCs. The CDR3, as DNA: TGCAGAGGACAGAAGAACACTGAAGCTTTCTTT. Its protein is CRGQKNTEAFF.